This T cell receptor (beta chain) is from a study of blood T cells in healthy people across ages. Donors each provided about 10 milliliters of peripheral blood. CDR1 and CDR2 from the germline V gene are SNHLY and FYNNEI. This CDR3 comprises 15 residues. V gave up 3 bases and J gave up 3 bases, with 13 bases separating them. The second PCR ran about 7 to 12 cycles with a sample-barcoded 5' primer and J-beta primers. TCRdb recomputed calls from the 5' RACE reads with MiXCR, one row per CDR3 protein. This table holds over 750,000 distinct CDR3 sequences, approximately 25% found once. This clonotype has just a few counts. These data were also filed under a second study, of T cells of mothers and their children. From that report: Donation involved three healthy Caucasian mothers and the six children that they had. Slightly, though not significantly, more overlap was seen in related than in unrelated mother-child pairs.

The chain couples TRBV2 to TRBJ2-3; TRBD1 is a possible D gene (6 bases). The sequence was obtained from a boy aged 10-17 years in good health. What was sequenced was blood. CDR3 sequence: CASSEWGHGTDTQYF. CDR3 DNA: TGTGCCAGCAGTGAGTGGGGGCACGGGACAGATACGCAGTATTTT.